This is a list of T cell receptor beta chains from one sample in a study of cytomegalovirus exposure and HLA in healthy donors. Profiling relied on immunoSEQ multiplex PCR, and the TCRdb table lists in-frame clones only, not all of them. The data contain about 83,000 clones, about three quarters of them singletons. Sequencing input: PBMCs. These receptor sequences come from a man between 60 and 70 years old in good health and CMV-seronegative. CDR3s include the opening cysteine and the closing phenylalanine or tryptophan. Fields, in order: J gene, V gene, CDR3 protein.

>TRBJ1-4|TRBV28
CASSFSGGTNEKLFF
>TRBJ2-5|TRBV6-5
CASSSGHGRTQYF
>TRBJ2-3|TRBV4-1
CASSQSGLAADTQYF
>TRBJ2-5|TRBV6-5
CASTRLAGSPETQYF
>TRBJ2-5|TRBV7-9
CASSLGSSGRAAETQYF
>TRBJ1-3|TRBV18
CASSPGDRSGNTIYF
>TRBJ2-7|TRBV6-6
CASSSGRGSDEQYF
>TRBJ2-7|TRBV11-2
CASSLVGLEQYF
>TRBJ2-7|TRBV6-5
CASTRGGTGGYEQYF
>TRBJ2-1|TRBV5-1
CASSPLAGLNNEQFF
>TRBJ1-5|TRBV6-1
CASTGSGQGYQPQHF
>TRBJ1-2|TRBV5-1
CASSLFRQGDGYTF
>TRBJ2-1|TRBV28
CASSPTDRNEQFF
>TRBJ2-1|TRBV10-2
CASSALAGVSNEQFF